This entry concerns a single T cell receptor beta chain. What it binds is not known. Other DNA sequences within the sample encode an identical CDR3. The entry originates in a study of beta chain features in type 1 diabetes. The authors sorted CD4+ naive, central memory, regulatory and stem cell-like memory cells via CD45RO/CCR7/CD25/CD127/CD95/CD27. Sorting produced populations that all topped 98% purity. General study points: Shorter templates might be favored by PCR, and equally so in patients and in controls. Shortening that was moderate but significant affected the TCRB CDR3s of Type 1 diabetes patients in all four CD4+ subsets.

The germline V gene has CDR1 GTSNPN and CDR2 SVGIG (reference sequence). After removal of 0 bases from V and 5 bases from J, the junction contained 9 bases not matched to a gene. The CDR3 is 15 amino acids. Sequencing targeted expressed TCRB transcripts, as all isolated RNA had been reverse transcribed. Average reads for naive, central memory and regulatory T cell samples were some 3.9 million. Produced via immunoSEQ multiplex PCR; TCRdb's table is partial and in-frame only. Here the sample spans 500,000 to 850,000 clones, over 12% being singletons. Sequencing was done on a sample of naive CD4+ T cells from blood. V and J are TRBV30 and TRBJ2-5; 7 bases are a match to TRBD2. The receptor was isolated from a man younger than 35 with type 1 diabetes. The DNA of the CDR3 is TGTGCCTGGAGTGTCTCTAGACTAGCCCGCGAGACCCAGTACTTC. Translation gives CAWSVSRLARETQYF.